Listed here are 14 T cell receptor beta chains from one sample, sequenced in a study of blood T cell repertoires in COVID-19. Only in-frame clones appear in the TCRdb table, and some are missing; sequencing was by immunoSEQ multiplex PCR. The table records 150,000 to 200,000 clones, roughly 76% of them present only once. The sequenced sample consisted of peripheral blood. The receptors originated from a woman aged 80 or older with COVID-19, enrolled during active disease.

The chain carries TRBV11-2 and TRBJ1-1, with a possible D match to TRBD1 (6 bases). V shed 7 bases and J shed 4 bases, with 19 bases lying between them. Germline V gene data show CDR1 as SGHAT and CDR2 as FQNNGV. CDR3 size: 15 residues. CDR3 protein: CASKGFGRGGTEAFF. The CDR3 coding sequence is TGTGCCAGCAAAGGATTCGGTAGAGGGGGCACTGAAGCTTTCTTT. Filled out from reference TRBV11-2 and TRBJ1-1, the complete variable domain reads EAGVAQSPRYKIIEKRQSVAFWCNPISGHATLYWYQQILGQGPKLLIQFQNNGVVDDSQLPKDRFSAERLKGVDSTLKIQPAKLEDSAVYLCASKGFGRGGTEAFFGQGTRLTVV.

This clone was seen a handful of times. The chain uses TRBV7-2 and TRBJ1-2; possible D gene TRBD1, 6 bases. CDR3 length equals 14 residues. Between the trimmed V and J ends, which lost 2 bases and 7 bases, there was a span of 14 bases. CDR1 is SGHTA, CDR2 FQGNSA, per germline. For the CDR3, the DNA is TGTGCCAGCAGCTTATTCCCAGGGGTGGGTGGCTACACCTTC. It translates to CASSLFPGVGGYTF.

The chain's CDR3 is CASRSSGRASDTQYF. DNA for the CDR3: TGTGCCAGCAGAAGTAGCGGGAGGGCCTCAGATACGCAGTATTTT. J is TRBJ2-3 and V is TRBV28; the match to TRBD2 covers 11 bases. CDR3 size: 15 residues. Germline values: CDR1 MDHEN, CDR2 SYDVKM. Trimming at V came to 6 bases and at J to 4 bases, leaving 6 bases not matched to a gene.

The J gene is TRBJ2-5, the V gene TRBV15, with 7 bases aligning to TRBD1. The CDR3 extends over 15 amino acids. Germline V gene data show CDR1 as LNHNV and CDR2 as YYDKDF (reference sequence). With 0 bases clipped from V and 5 bases from J, the junction kept 6 bases outside the gene matches. DNA for the CDR3: TGTGCCACCAGCAGAGATCAGGGGGAGACGGAGACCCAGTACTTC. Encoded protein: CATSRDQGETETQYF.

The chain couples TRBV6-2 or TRBV6-3 to TRBJ1-4; D possibly corresponds to TRBD1 (6 bases). In germline, CDR1 is MNHEY, CDR2 SVGEGT. V was pared by 0 bases and J by 7 bases, with 12 bases between. The CDR3 runs to 15 residues. In nucleotides, the CDR3 is TGTGCCAGCAGTTACTCCAGGGGTGGAGGTGAAAAACTGTTTTTT. Translating it yields CASSYSRGGGEKLFF.

This chain links TRBV30 with TRBJ1-2; D might be TRBD1 (6 bases). This CDR3 contains 12 residues. CDR1 GTSNPN and CDR2 SVGIG come from the germline V gene (reference sequence). V was trimmed by 2 bases and J by 8 bases, leaving 12 bases between them. DNA of the CDR3: TGTGCCTGGAGTCGACAGGCTGGAGGCTACACCTTC. Protein: CAWSRQAGGYTF. Combining the CDR3 with reference TRBV30 and TRBJ1-2 gives the whole variable domain SQTIHQWPATLVQPVGSPLSLECTVEGTSNPNLYWYRQAAGRGLQLLFYSVGIGQISSEVPQNLSASRPQDRQFILSSKKLLLSDSGFYLCAWSRQAGGYTFGSGTRLTVV.

There are a few counts of this clone. The CDR3 is CAISESGQEIYGYTF. The CDR3 nucleotides are TGTGCCATCAGTGAGTCGGGACAGGAAATCTATGGCTACACCTTC. V gene TRBV10-3 combines with J gene TRBJ1-2; 8 positions match TRBD1. V gave up 0 bases and J gave up 4 bases; unmatched junction bases: 4. CDR1 ENHRY and CDR2 SYGVKD come from the germline V gene. This CDR3 spans 15 amino acids.

This clone appeared a few times. The chain combines TRBV11-2 with TRBJ2-7; 13 bases align to TRBD2. The CDR3 is 15 amino acids. The germline V gene encodes CDR1 SGHAT and CDR2 FQNNGV. J was trimmed by 4 bases and V by 6 bases; bases with no gene match: 6. The CDR3 bases are TGTGCCAGCAGTAAGAGGACTAGCGGGAGATACGAGCAGTACTTC. Protein sequence: CASSKRTSGRYEQYF.

This clone was counted a single time. V and J are TRBV6-4 and TRBJ1-3; 8 nucleotides match TRBD1. The CDR3 is 14 amino acids. V lost 9 bases and J lost 0; bases outside the gene matches: 4. From germline, CDR1 is MRHNA and CDR2 SNTAGT. The CDR3 here is CASRTGNSGNTIYF. As DNA, the CDR3 is TGTGCCAGTAGGACAGGGAACTCTGGAAACACCATATATTTT.

The chain has TRBV30 and TRBJ1-1, with TRBD1 identical over 7 bases. CDR3 size: 15 residues. CDR1 GTSNPN and CDR2 SVGIG come from the germline V gene (reference sequence). Unmatched junction bases numbered 7, after V lost 2 bases and J lost 1 base. The CDR3, as DNA: TGTGCCTGGAGTCAGGGGGTTTGGGGGAACACTGAAGCTTTCTTT. Protein: CAWSQGVWGNTEAFF.

In this sample, this clone turned up a few times. V gene TRBV4-1 combines with J gene TRBJ2-7; D might be TRBD1 (5 bases). V was trimmed by 0 bases and J by 3 bases, leaving 15 bases between them. The CDR3 runs 16 residues. Germline CDR1 and CDR2: MGHRA and YSYEKL. CDR3 coding DNA: TGCGCCAGCAGCCAAGAGGCCGCCAGGGTTGACTACGAGCAGTACTTC. Its translation: CASSQEAARVDYEQYF.

The rearrangement links TRBV6-5 to TRBJ2-7; perhaps TRBD2 as D (5 bases). CDR1 and CDR2 from the germline V gene are MNHEY and SVGAGI. With 11 bases removed from V and 0 bases from J, the gap between germline ends came to 14 bases. The CDR3 extends over 13 amino acids. CDR3 nucleotides: TGTGCCGTTCGGGGTATAAACTCCTACGAGCAGTACTTC. Its protein is CAVRGINSYEQYF.

The chain links TRBV4-2 to TRBJ2-1, with D hard to call. The germline V gene encodes CDR1 LGHNA and CDR2 YNFKEQ. Trimming pared 0 bases from V and 8 bases from J, leaving 8 bases between. The CDR3 loop spans 13 amino acids. The CDR3 nucleotides read TGTGCCAGCAGCCAAGATCGGGTACATGAGCAGTTCTTC. Translating gives CASSQDRVHEQFF.

The rearrangement uses TRBV6-5 and TRBJ1-5; 7 nucleotides align to TRBD1. V lost 2 bases, J lost 5 bases, and 3 bases stayed unmatched. Germline lookup yields CDR1 MNHEY and CDR2 SVGAGI. The CDR3 length is 14 residues. In nucleotides, the CDR3 is TGTGCCAGCAGTTACCAGGGGGTGCATCAGCCCCAGCATTTT. Protein product: CASSYQGVHQPQHF.